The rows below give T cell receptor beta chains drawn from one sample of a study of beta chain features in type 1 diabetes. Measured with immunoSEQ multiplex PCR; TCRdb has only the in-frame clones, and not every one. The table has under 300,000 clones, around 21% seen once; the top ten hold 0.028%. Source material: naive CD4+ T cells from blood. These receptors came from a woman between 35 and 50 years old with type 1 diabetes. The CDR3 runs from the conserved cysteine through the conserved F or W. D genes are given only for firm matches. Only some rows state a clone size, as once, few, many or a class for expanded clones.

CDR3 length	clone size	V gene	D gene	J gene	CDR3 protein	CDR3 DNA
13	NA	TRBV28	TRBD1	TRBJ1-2	CASRIGQVYGYTF	TGTGCCAGCAGGATTGGACAGGTCTATGGCTACACCTTC
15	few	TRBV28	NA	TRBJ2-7	CASSLGSIDDYEQYF	TGTGCCAGCAGTTTAGGGAGTATAGACGACTACGAGCAGTACTTC
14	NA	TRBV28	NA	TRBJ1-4	CASRGGAINEKLFF	TGTGCCAGCAGGGGTGGGGCCATTAATGAAAAACTGTTTTTT
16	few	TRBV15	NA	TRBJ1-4	CATSRDRLGEGEKLFF	TGTGCCACCAGCAGAGATCGCCTGGGCGAGGGTGAAAAACTGTTTTTT
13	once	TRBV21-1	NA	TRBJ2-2	CARGDKNTGELFF	TGTGCCAGAGGGGACAAGAACACCGGGGAGCTGTTTTTT
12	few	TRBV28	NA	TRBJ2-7	CASSLLGYEQYF	TGTGCCAGCAGTTTACTCGGCTACGAGCAGTACTTC
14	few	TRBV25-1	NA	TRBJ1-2	CASSELEGNYGYTF	TGTGCCAGCAGTGAATTGGAGGGTAACTATGGCTACACCTTC
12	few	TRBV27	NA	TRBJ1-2	CASSTRGHGYTF	TGTGCCAGCAGTACCCGAGGCCATGGCTACACCTTC
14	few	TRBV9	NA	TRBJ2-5	CASSAEMWAETQYF	TGTGCCAGCAGCGCCGAGATGTGGGCGGAGACCCAGTACTTC
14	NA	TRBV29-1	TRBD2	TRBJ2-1	CSVEAGGGYNEQFF	TGCAGCGTTGAGGCGGGAGGGGGATACAATGAGCAGTTCTTC
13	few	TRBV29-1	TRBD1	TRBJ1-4	CSVEGTGGEKLFF	TGCAGCGTTGAGGGGACAGGGGGTGAAAAACTGTTTTTT
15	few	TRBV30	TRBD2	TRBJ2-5	CAWTVGAGAQETQYF	TGTGCCTGGACGGTTGGAGCGGGAGCCCAGGAGACCCAGTACTTC
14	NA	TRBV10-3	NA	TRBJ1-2	CAISDLVETGGYTF	TGTGCCATCAGTGATCTAGTAGAAACTGGCGGCTACACCTTC
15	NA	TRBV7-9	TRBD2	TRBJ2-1	CASSSLAGEGNEQFF	TGTGCCAGCAGCTCCTTAGCGGGAGAAGGAAATGAGCAGTTCTTC
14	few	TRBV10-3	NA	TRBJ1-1	CAISDRGGDTEAFF	TGTGCCATCAGTGACCGAGGAGGGGACACTGAAGCTTTCTTT
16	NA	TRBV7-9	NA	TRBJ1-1	CASSLVISRVNTEAFF	TGTGCCAGCAGCTTAGTGATATCTCGGGTGAACACTGAAGCTTTCTTT
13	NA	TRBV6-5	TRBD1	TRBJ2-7	CASSSGQSYEQYF	TGTGCCAGCAGTTCGGGACAGAGCTACGAGCAGTACTTC
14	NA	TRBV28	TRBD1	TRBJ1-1	CASSPRTGDTEAFF	TGTGCCAGCAGTCCTCGGACAGGCGACACTGAAGCTTTCTTT
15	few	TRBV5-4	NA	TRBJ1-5	CASSSSPGSNQPQHF	TGTGCCAGCAGCTCCTCGCCGGGATCCAATCAGCCCCAGCATTTT
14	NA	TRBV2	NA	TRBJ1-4	CASSERTVNEKLFF	TGTGCCAGCAGTGAACGGACAGTCAATGAAAAACTGTTTTTT
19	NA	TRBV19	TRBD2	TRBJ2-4	CASSSGLAGELTAKNIQYF	TGTGCCAGTAGTTCGGGACTAGCGGGAGAGTTAACGGCCAAAAACATTCAGTACTTC
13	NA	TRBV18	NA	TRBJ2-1	CASSPNDGEEQFF	TGTGCCAGCTCCCCCAACGACGGGGAGGAGCAGTTCTTC
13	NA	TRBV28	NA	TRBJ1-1	CASSLPGKSEAFF	TGTGCCAGCAGTTTACCAGGGAAATCTGAAGCTTTCTTT
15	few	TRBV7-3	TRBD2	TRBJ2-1	CASSLTAGDVNEQFF	TGTGCCAGCAGCTTAACAGCGGGAGATGTCAATGAGCAGTTCTTC
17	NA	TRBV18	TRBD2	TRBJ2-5	CASSPLRAGGPTETQYF	TGTGCCAGCTCACCACTGAGGGCGGGAGGGCCCACCGAGACCCAGTACTTC
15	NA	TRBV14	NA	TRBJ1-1	CASSQVALPNTEAFF	TGTGCCAGCAGCCAAGTGGCCTTACCGAACACTGAAGCTTTCTTT
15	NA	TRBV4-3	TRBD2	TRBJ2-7	CASSPQAGGNSEQYF	TGCGCCAGCAGCCCCCAGGCGGGGGGGAATAGCGAGCAGTACTTC
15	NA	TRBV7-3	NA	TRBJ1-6	CASSLLGQQNSPLHF	TGTGCCAGCAGCTTACTCGGACAGCAAAATTCACCCCTCCACTTT
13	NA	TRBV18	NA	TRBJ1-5	CASSPEGNQPQHF	TGTGCCAGCTCACCCGAGGGTAATCAGCCCCAGCATTTT
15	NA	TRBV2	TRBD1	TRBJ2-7	CASTQGQTGAYEQYF	TGTGCCAGCACGCAGGGTCAGACAGGGGCTTACGAGCAGTACTTC
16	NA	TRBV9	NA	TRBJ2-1	CASSVAGRVLYNEQFF	TGTGCCAGCAGCGTAGCTGGTCGTGTACTTTACAATGAGCAGTTCTTC
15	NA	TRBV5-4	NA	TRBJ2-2	CASSLDPGWTGELFF	TGTGCCAGCAGCTTGGATCCAGGGTGGACCGGGGAGCTGTTTTTT
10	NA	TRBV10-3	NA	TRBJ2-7	CAINGYEQYF	TGTGCCATCAACGGCTACGAGCAGTACTTC
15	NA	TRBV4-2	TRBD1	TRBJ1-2	CASSQDPGQGYGYTF	TGTGCCAGCAGCCAAGATCCCGGACAGGGGTATGGCTACACCTTC
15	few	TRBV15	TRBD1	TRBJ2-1	CATSTMLRDSGEQFF	TGTGCCACCAGCACTATGCTCCGGGACAGCGGTGAGCAGTTCTTC
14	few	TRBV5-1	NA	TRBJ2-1	CASSPEVPLGEQFF	TGCGCCAGCAGCCCGGAGGTACCCCTCGGGGAGCAGTTCTTC
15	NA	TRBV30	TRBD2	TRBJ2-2	CASRGRVLNTGELFF	TGTGCCTCCCGAGGGAGGGTTTTAAACACCGGGGAGCTGTTTTTT
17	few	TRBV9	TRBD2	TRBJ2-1	CASSGKPGLAHNNEQFF	TGTGCCAGCAGCGGTAAACCGGGACTAGCGCATAACAATGAGCAGTTCTTC
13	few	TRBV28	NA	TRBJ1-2	CASSLEGGYGYTF	TGTGCCAGCAGTTTAGAGGGTGGCTATGGCTACACCTTC
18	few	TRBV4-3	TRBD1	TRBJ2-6	CASSQEVPGGLGANVLTF	TGCGCCAGCAGCCAAGAAGTCCCAGGGGGCCTTGGGGCCAACGTCCTGACTTTC
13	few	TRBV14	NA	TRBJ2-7	CASSLRDMLAQYF	TGTGCCAGCAGTCTCAGGGATATGCTTGCGCAGTACTTC
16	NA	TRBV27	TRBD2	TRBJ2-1	CASSLSPPGLAGGQFF	TGTGCCAGCAGTTTATCCCCACCGGGACTAGCGGGAGGACAGTTCTTC
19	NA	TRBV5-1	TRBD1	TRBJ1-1	CASSSGGQGSFLGDTEAFF	TGCGCCAGCAGCTCAGGAGGACAGGGTAGCTTTTTGGGGGACACTGAAGCTTTCTTT
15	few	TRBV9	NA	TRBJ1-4	CASSVAGATNEKLFF	TGTGCCAGCAGCGTAGCCGGGGCAACTAATGAAAAACTGTTTTTT
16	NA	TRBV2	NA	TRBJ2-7	CASSELGASFDFEQYF	TGTGCCAGCAGTGAACTGGGGGCCTCGTTCGATTTCGAGCAGTACTTC
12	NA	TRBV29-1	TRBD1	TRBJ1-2	CSVADRDRGYTF	TGCAGCGTCGCCGACAGGGACCGCGGCTACACCTTC
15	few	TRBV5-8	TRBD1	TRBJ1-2	CASSLGQGAVNGYTF	TGTGCCAGCAGCTTGGGGCAGGGGGCTGTGAATGGCTACACCTTC
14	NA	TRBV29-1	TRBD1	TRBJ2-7	CSVFGQGDGYEQYF	TGCAGCGTTTTCGGACAGGGGGATGGCTACGAGCAGTACTTC
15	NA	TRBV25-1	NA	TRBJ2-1	CASSDPRSRYNEQFF	TGTGCCAGCAGTGACCCTAGGTCCCGTTACAATGAGCAGTTCTTC
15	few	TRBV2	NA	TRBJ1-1	CASSEQRGMNTEAFF	TGTGCCAGCAGTGAACAACGGGGGATGAACACTGAAGCTTTCTTT
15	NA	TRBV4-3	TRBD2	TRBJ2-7	CASSQLLAASYEQYF	TGCGCCAGCAGCCAACTACTAGCGGCCTCCTACGAGCAGTACTTC
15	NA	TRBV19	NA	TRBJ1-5	CASSLLWGRDQPQHF	TGTGCCAGTAGCCTCCTATGGGGGCGCGATCAGCCCCAGCATTTT
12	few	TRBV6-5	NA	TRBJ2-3	CASRQNTDTQYF	TGTGCCAGCAGACAGAACACAGATACGCAGTATTTT
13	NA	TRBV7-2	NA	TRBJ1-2	CASSFGRNYGYTF	TGTGCCAGCAGCTTCGGCAGGAACTATGGCTACACCTTC
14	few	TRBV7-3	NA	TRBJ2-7	CASSPRPSADEQYF	TGTGCCAGCAGCCCTCGCCCTAGCGCCGACGAGCAGTACTTC
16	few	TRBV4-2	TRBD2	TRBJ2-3	CASSLDGTSGTDTQYF	TGTGCCAGCAGCCTAGACGGGACTAGCGGGACAGATACGCAGTATTTT
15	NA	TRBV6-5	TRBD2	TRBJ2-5	CASSYRREGQETQYF	TGTGCCAGCAGTTATAGGCGGGAGGGCCAAGAGACCCAGTACTTC
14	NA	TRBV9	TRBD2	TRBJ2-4	CASSVADGRDIQYF	TGTGCCAGCAGCGTAGCTGACGGGAGGGACATTCAGTACTTC